This entry concerns a single T cell receptor (beta chain). This clone's antigen is unknown. Base qualities are not provided; no much larger clone lies one nucleotide away. The cohort consisted of approximately 690 healthy bone marrow donors. Cohort members were all nominally healthy when sampled, although unrecorded immune exposures were likely present. The donor tested CMV seronegative, placing the donor among the 300 to 450 seronegative members of the cohort. A peripheral blood sample was collected from each donor, and TCR beta sequencing was performed on peripheral blood mononuclear cells. Genomic DNA was extracted from the blood cell samples with the Qiagen DNeasy Blood Extraction Kit. The library was obtained by the immunoSEQ multiplex PCR assay. A mixture of 60 forward primers for TCR Vbeta segments and 13 reverse primers for TCR Jbeta segments was used in the multiplex PCR. The CDR3 region of rearranged TCR beta genes was amplified from genomic DNA with a multiplex PCR assay. The Illumina HiSeq System was used to sequence the amplified TCR beta libraries as 87-base-pair reads. As for the original processing: A later analysis counted approximately 84 million unique TCR beta chains across the 650 to 800 repertoires, and roughly 10 million of these chains were shared by at least two donors. A nearest-neighbor algorithm error-corrected the raw reads and collapsed the reads into unique sequences, merging closely related sequences to remove PCR and sequencing errors. To assign V, D and J gene segments, CDR3 sequences were aligned to IMGT reference sequences. For a sequence to be retained, a match of at least six nucleotides was required to both a V gene segment and a J gene segment. A rearrangement counted as productive if the CDR3 had no stop codons and remained in frame with V and J, and every other rearrangement counted as non-productive. Following IMGT convention, CDR3 was defined as the stretch from the second conserved V-encoded cysteine to the conserved J-encoded phenylalanine. The earlier analysis of a few hundred of the donors excluded any sequence lacking an unambiguous match to a single V gene segment. An earlier analysis of a few hundred of the donors classified V segments as functional when productive rearrangements were above 56.7% and as segregating when the standard deviation between donors was above 5%. To diagnose cytomegalovirus status from the catalog of TCR beta chain sequences, a statistical classification framework was built. A later analysis assigned V and J genes by comparing TCR nucleotide sequences with IMGT/GENE-DB human TR gene sequences. In a later analysis, CDR3 sequences and most-parsimonious VDJ recombination scenarios were assigned using the TCRdist pipeline. In a later analysis, each TCR beta chain was defined by its CDR3 amino acid sequence together with its V-gene family, and reads lacking a unique V-gene family were excluded. A later analysis removed roughly 590 highly shared, low-generation-probability nucleotide sequences to deal with suspected cross-contamination and a sequencing artifact. A later analysis calculated a clonal expansion index for each public chain from normalized within-repertoire ranks of inferred template counts. In a later analysis, generation probabilities were computed using a VDJ recombination model fitted to out-of-frame rearrangements, and the results were checked against IGoR. In a later analysis, TCR-TCR, TCR-HLA and TCR-CMV co-occurrence was scored with hypergeometric tests, and a repertoire-size bias correction was applied to TCR pairs. False discovery rates were estimated in a later analysis by permuting HLA or CMV assignments 20 times. In a later analysis, co-occurring TCRs were grouped using DBSCAN, and TCRdist sequence similarity was added for clustering within HLA-allele-positive subsets. Repertoires with fewer than 30,000 or more than 120,000 public chains, plus five repertoires with anomalous nucleotide sharing, were excluded from co-occurrence clustering. What TCRdb holds here is the immuneACCESS table cut down to in-frame rearrangements. Part of the clones is not present; checked against another copy, under half of the missing clones reflect an unresolved V gene, and the others are unexplained. That table is the source of V, J and clone size, and D and trimming were worked out from the DNA. The table for this sample lists approximately 190,000 clones; around 90% of them were counted only once. Around 1% of the sample belongs to the ten largest clones.

The data are from a study of cytomegalovirus exposure and HLA in healthy donors (dated by TCRdb to about 2017). About the study as a whole: An earlier analysis of a few hundred of the donors reported about 260 Gb of sequence data and 95 million to 120 million unique TCR beta sequences obtained from around 170 million T cells. An early release that covered some 640 HLA-typed donors contained approximately 300 gigabases of sequencing data and roughly 84 million unique TCR sequences. The genetic ancestry cluster associated with self-reported Caucasian donors included over 65% of the roughly 380 genotyped donors. The study was designed to test whether signatures of past pathogen exposure could be identified by cataloging public T cell receptors. The T cell repertoires of 550 to 850 subjects were profiled by immunosequencing and related to cytomegalovirus serostatus. Along with the roughly 700-subject first cohort, a separate validation cohort of roughly 110 different subjects was used. To predict cytomegalovirus infection status, the study brought together high-throughput TCR immunosequencing, statistical association of individual TCRs with disease status, and machine learning. In a later analysis, previously published TCR beta repertoires from 500 to 750 donors were re-analyzed and high-resolution HLA genotyping was added so that TCR occurrence patterns could be studied. Rather than drawing on any new phenotypic data, the later analysis identified candidate immune exposures from TCR beta sequences and the way those sequences occurred across donors. An earlier analysis of several hundred of the donors used high-throughput TCR beta sequencing to judge whether each TCR beta V gene segment behaved as functional or pseudogenic. Alongside the repertoire data, information on donor age, sex, ethnicity and CMV serostatus was compiled. In a later genetic analysis, genome-wide SNP genotypes for about 65% of the roughly 670 donors were used, and that subset was treated as a discovery cohort. All discovery cohort repertoires had been generated on a single sequencing platform. Class I and class II HLA loci were covered by the typing at four-digit resolution. Typing coverage differed by locus: A, B, C, DRB1 and DQB1 were typed in roughly 629-640 donors, DQA1 in around 500, DPA1 in approximately 600, and DPB1 in roughly 470. Because of strong linkage in the cohort, four to six DR-DQ haplotypes were treated as single units for association and clustering. On average, roughly 200,000 unique TCR beta nucleotide sequences were sequenced per donor among some 430 genotyped donors of the cohort, with roughly 18% of those sequences being non-productive.

Broad study findings and their caveats: Sequencing depth was assumed to be roughly uniform across donors in the presence/absence analyses, though that assumption may not hold. The only immune exposure information available for the cohort was CMV serostatus. In a later genetic analysis, a missense DCLRE1C variant was associated with V-gene and J-gene trimming of TCR beta chains, and the association was replicated in an independent cohort. A later analysis reported that several top co-occurrence clusters appeared linked to parvovirus B19, influenza, CMV and Epstein-Barr virus. Most CMV-associated TCR beta chains appeared to be HLA-restricted in a later analysis, and the HLA associations seemed to be driven largely by CMV exposure. Broadly in line with IMGT annotations, most TCR beta V segments showed up in productive rearrangements about 87% or about 30% of the time in an earlier analysis of 587 of the donors. At a false discovery rate of 0.05, a later analysis linked fewer than 20,000 TCR beta sequences to specific HLA alleles. The cohort was sequenced for TCR beta chains only, and without alpha or paired-chain data the features that could be detected were limited. Some IMGT-functional V segments, including TRBV6-2 and TRBV6-3, could not be told apart with the 87-base-pair reads, so those segments were excluded. In vitro tests confirmed that a few of the cytomegalovirus-associated TCR beta chains recognize cytomegalovirus antigens. HLA typing was unavailable for some donors at each locus, so association tests used only the typed subset. The authors suggested that the approach could potentially be extended to other disease states and immunological phenotypes. A group of highly shared sequence variants was considered likely to be a technical artifact of the sequencing pipeline. The classifier was reported to diagnose cytomegalovirus status with high specificity and sensitivity in both the original cohort and the validation cohort. Assigning TCR associations to individual alleles was difficult when HLA alleles, especially DR and DQ, strongly co-occurred. Compared with equally common non-associated chains, HLA-associated TCR beta chains in a later analysis were more clonally expanded and had lower generation probabilities. Correlated functional status among segregating V segments might reflect linkage disequilibrium, but an unknown experimental factor could not be ruled out. In a later analysis, the rate of TCR association differed among HLA loci, with DRB1 alleles having the most associated TCRs and HLA-C alleles having the fewest. A later genetic analysis reported fewer N-insertions in productive TCRs among donors in an Asian-associated ancestry cluster than the approximately 670-donor mean. The earlier analysis of approximately 590 of the donors excluded over 15 rarely observed V segments, including chromosome 9 orphons, because counts were too low. A further reported finding was that TCR beta sequences accurately predicted the HLA-A and HLA-B alleles for most subjects in the first cohort. In the study, around 150 TCR beta chains were listed as associated with cytomegalovirus. While some public TCRs were present in many individuals, most TCR sequences turned up only very rarely across donors.

Spanning cysteine to phenylalanine, the CDR3 consists of 15 amino acids. The DNA shown is the 45-base CDR3, in frame from base 1. In the germline V gene (reference sequence), CDR1 corresponds to MNHEY and CDR2 to SMNVEV. Clipping removes 3 bases from V and 4 bases from J, with 3 as the unmatched junction base count. This clonotype was obtained from a boy under 10 years old in good health and CMV-seronegative. Recombination joined TRBV27 with TRBJ2-1, with 10 middle bases fitting TRBD2. Source material: PBMCs. The sequence in DNA is TGTGCCAGCAGTTTGGTAGCGGGGGGATACAATGAGCAGTTCTTC. Translated, this gives CASSLVAGGYNEQFF.